This entry describes one TCR beta chain. The data belong to a study of OX40 agonist ivuxolimab in advanced cancers. CDR3 size: 14 residues. The germline gives CDR1 SGHNT, CDR2 YYREEE (reference sequence). Trimming stripped 4 bases from V and 6 bases from J, with 16 bases between. TCRdb's table, derived via immunoSEQ multiplex PCR, lists solely in-frame clones and lacks some. In the table there are over 70,000 clones, over 80% of which are singletons. This chain joins TRBV5-4 and TRBJ1-2, with D perhaps matching TRBD1 (6 bases). This receptor was identified in an adult with an advanced solid tumor such as melanoma, head and neck, liver or kidney cancer. Sequencing used CD4+ or CD8+ T cells sorted from blood, obtained in a trial of the OX40 agonist ivuxolimab. The CDR3: CASSTPLGADGYTF. CDR3 in DNA: TGTGCCAGCAGCACCCCGTTGGGGGCGGATGGCTACACCTTC.